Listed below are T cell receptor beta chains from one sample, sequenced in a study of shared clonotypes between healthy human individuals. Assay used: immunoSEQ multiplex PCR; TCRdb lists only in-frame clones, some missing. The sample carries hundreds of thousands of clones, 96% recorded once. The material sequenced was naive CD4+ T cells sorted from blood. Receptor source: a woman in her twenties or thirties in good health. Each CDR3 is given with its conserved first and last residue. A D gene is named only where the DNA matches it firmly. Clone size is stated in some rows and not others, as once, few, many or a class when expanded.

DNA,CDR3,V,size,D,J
TGTGCCAGCAGCTTAGTGGGAGCAGAACACTATGGCTACACCTTC,CASSLVGAEHYGYTF,TRBV11-2,-,-,TRBJ1-2
TGTGCCAGCGGAAGGGGGCAAGACGAGCAGTACTTC,CASGRGQDEQYF,TRBV27,-,TRBD1,TRBJ2-7
TGTGCCAGCAGCGGGACATCCCTTTCCACAGATACGCAGTATTTT,CASSGTSLSTDTQYF,TRBV9,-,-,TRBJ2-3
TGTGCCAGCAGTTACACGGGCAGGGACCCTCAGCCCCAGCATTTT,CASSYTGRDPQPQHF,TRBV6-5,-,-,TRBJ1-5
TGTGCCAGCAGTTTATTGGGGACAGGGCTGTTAAGCTCCTACAATGAGCAGTTCTTC,CASSLLGTGLLSSYNEQFF,TRBV27,-,TRBD1,TRBJ2-1
TGTGCCAGCAGCTTAGCGGCAGGGACCTACACAGATACGCAGTATTTT,CASSLAAGTYTDTQYF,TRBV7-9,-,-,TRBJ2-3
TGTGCCCCAGCTGCGGATCAGCCCCAGCATTTT,CAPAADQPQHF,TRBV19,few,-,TRBJ1-5
TGTGTCAGAAGCCAGTTTTTCCCGGACAGGGGCAATCAGCCCCAGCATTTT,CVRSQFFPDRGNQPQHF,TRBV7-5,once,-,TRBJ1-5
TGTGCCAGCAGCTTTTCTCGGGCCAAAAACATTCAGTACTTC,CASSFSRAKNIQYF,TRBV7-3,-,-,TRBJ2-4
TGTGCCAGTAGTATAGGGTGGGCCCCGTTCAAAAACATTCAGTACTTC,CASSIGWAPFKNIQYF,TRBV19,-,-,TRBJ2-4
TGTGCCAGCAGTCCCACTACCTTCTCTCAGCCCCAGCATTTT,CASSPTTFSQPQHF,TRBV6-6,-,-,TRBJ1-5
TGTGCCAGCAGTTTACCCCAGGCCGTCACCGGGGAGCTGTTTTTT,CASSLPQAVTGELFF,TRBV28,-,-,TRBJ2-2
TGTGCCAGCAGCGTAAGGGAGTCGACCTACGAGCAGTACTTC,CASSVRESTYEQYF,TRBV9,-,-,TRBJ2-7
TGTGCCAGCAGTTACCTCAGCGCCAGCTACGAGCAGTACTTC,CASSYLSASYEQYF,TRBV6-5,-,-,TRBJ2-7
TGTGCCAGCAGCTTAGGGGCAGGGGACCACTACGAGCAGTACTTC,CASSLGAGDHYEQYF,TRBV11-2,-,-,TRBJ2-7
TGTGCCAGCAGCTTGGTGGGCACGGGCAATCAGCCCCAGCATTTT,CASSLVGTGNQPQHF,TRBV7-2,few,-,TRBJ1-5
TGTGCCAGCAGTTACGGTGTATCCGGGAACGTCAATGAGCAGTTCTTC,CASSYGVSGNVNEQFF,TRBV6-5,-,-,TRBJ2-1
TGCGCCAGCAGTCCGGGTTCCACACACAGGGTCTGGACCTTC,CASSPGSTHRVWTF,TRBV5-1,once,-,TRBJ1-2
TGCGCCAGCAGCTCCACTCTAGCGGGAGGAACAGATACGCAGTATTTT,CASSSTLAGGTDTQYF,TRBV5-1,-,TRBD2,TRBJ2-3
TGTGCCAGCAGTGTAAGACAGGGATCCTACGAGCAGTACTTC,CASSVRQGSYEQYF,TRBV6-1,-,TRBD1,TRBJ2-7
TGTGCCAGCAGTTACTCCGGGGGCGGGATATACGAGCAGTACTTC,CASSYSGGGIYEQYF,TRBV6-6,-,-,TRBJ2-7
TGCGCCAGCAGTGAGTCGGATGCTACCCGGAGAGAGACCCAGTACTTC,CASSESDATRRETQYF,TRBV10-1,-,-,TRBJ2-5
TGTGCCAGTAGTACCCAAATGGGGACACTCTCTGGGGCCAACGTCCTGACTTTC,CASSTQMGTLSGANVLTF,TRBV19,-,-,TRBJ2-6
TGTGCCAGTAGTATAGCGGCGGTTTTCGGTGAAGCTTTCTTT,CASSIAAVFGEAFF,TRBV19,-,-,TRBJ1-1
TGTGCCAGTCAAGGGGCAGGGGGCTACGAGCAGTACTTC,CASQGAGGYEQYF,TRBV19,-,TRBD1,TRBJ2-7